This T cell receptor beta chain was captured in a study of blood T cell repertoires in COVID-19. Across the study: COVID-19 samples from acute and convalescent phases originated in the United States, Italy and Spain. T cells, B-cell-depleted T cells, or PBMCs provided the cDNA or gDNA that served as material.

The ends were cut back, 5 bases at V and 0 bases at J, with 23 bases in the middle. The CDR3 has 19 residues. Germline CDR1 and CDR2: SEHNR and FQNEAQ (reference sequence). Original data processing: Nucleated cell number was recorded as an estimate derived from reference gene primer amplification. This table comes from immunoSEQ multiplex PCR, and its TCRdb copy is limited to in-frame clones, with some not included. Clone size and the V and J calls come from that table; the DNA yielded D and trimming. The sample lists around 190,000 clones; roughly 88% were seen once. The chain combines TRBV7-9 with TRBJ1-3; D remains unclear. The sequence was obtained from a human donor in a cohort sampled during active COVID-19. Sequenced material: peripheral blood. CDR3 coding DNA: TGTGCCAGCAGCACGACTACCTGGACCCATGAAAGCTCTGGAAACACCATATATTTT. Its translation: CASSTTTWTHESSGNTIYF.